The 32 T cell receptor beta chains in this list originate from one sample, sequenced in a study of tumor-infiltrating lymphocytes in primary liver carcinoma. Total RNA amounting to 450 to 550 ng was the source from which TCR beta cDNA was made with a constant-region primer. Sequencing libraries for TCR beta derived from three nested multiplex PCR rounds that used slightly modified ARM-PCR. Use of TRBV1-TRBV30 forward primers with a C-beta reverse primer characterized the first two PCR rounds, which lasted about 9 cycles each. Using its own MiXCR run on the multiplex PCR reads, TCRdb lists one record per CDR3 protein. Among around 81,000 distinct CDR3 sequences listed, over 70% were seen once. For each extraction, RNA and DNA were obtained together from 20-30 mg of unsorted bulk tissue. Sequencing was done on a sample of liver tumor tissue from sampling region 4. Subset described: tumor region T4, right-lateral pole. Every receptor here comes from a woman between 55 and 75 years old with primary liver carcinoma and hepatitis B virus infection.

In regard to this clonotype: One end of the junction fails to match germline, which may point to a read error. The V gene is TRBV11-2, the J gene TRBJ1-3; D not certain. Germline-derived CDR1 and CDR2 are SGHAT and FQNNGV. The CDR3 runs 15 residues. This chain's CDR3 is CVSIPRLSSGNAIYF. The CDR3 DNA follows: TGTGTCAGCATCCCCCGTCTCAGCTCTGGAAACGCCATATATTTT.

There are a few counts of this clonotype. At one boundary the junction diverges from the germline segment, which might be a read error. The chain has TRBV6-1 and TRBJ2-7, with a possible D match to TRBD1 (6 bases). The CDR3 contains 15 residues. Germline V CDR1 and CDR2: MNHNS, SASEGT. The CDR3 is CVSSDETGTPYEQYF. The CDR3 DNA sequence: TGTGTCAGCAGTGATGAGACCGGGACACCCTATGAGCAGTACTTC.

Of note for this clonotype: No conserved phenylalanine or tryptophan is present at the end of the CDR3, so a read error is the likely explanation. The rearrangement links TRBV6-1 to TRBJ1-2, with D unresolved. This CDR3 comprises 13 residues. In germline, CDR1 is MNHNS, CDR2 SASEGT. The CDR3 region is CASSEAASYGYTL. The DNA for the CDR3 is TGTGCCAGCAGTGAAGCAGCCTCCTATGGTTACACCCTC.

V and J are TRBV29-1 and TRBJ2-7, with TRBD2 as a possible D gene (5 bases). The CDR3 is 14 residues long. Trimming took off 4 bases at V and 3 bases at J, with 16 bases between the two ends. The germline V gene has CDR1 SQVTM and CDR2 ANQGSEA. The CDR3 loop reads CSVVNPELDYEQYF. CDR3 bases: TGCAGCGTTGTTAATCCGGAACTAGACTACGAGCAGTACTTC.

This clonotype was observed once. This likely comes from a read error, as the CDR3 has no conserved phenylalanine or tryptophan at its end. This chain joins TRBV7-3 and TRBJ2-3, with D perhaps matching TRBD2 (5 bases). Germline V gene sequence: CDR1 SGHTA, CDR2 FQGTGA. The CDR3 runs to 14 residues. V dropped 0 bases and J dropped 1 base, with 5 bases sitting between them. The CDR3 nucleotides are TGTGCCAGCAGCTTAACAGCGGGCACAGATACGCAGTATCTT. Its protein product is CASSLTAGTDTQYL.

The V gene is TRBV2, the J gene TRBJ1-5; 7 nucleotides line up with TRBD1. From germline, CDR1 is SNHLY and CDR2 FYNNEI. J gave up 2 bases and V 6 bases, and 7 bases lay outside the gene matches. This CDR3 has 15 residues. This CDR3 reads CASRRQGEGNQPQHF. As DNA, the CDR3 is TGTGCCAGCAGAAGACAGGGAGAAGGCAATCAGCCCCAGCATTTT.

In regard to this clonotype: The junction differs from germline at one of its ends, possibly a read error. V and J are TRBV11-3 and TRBJ2-5; D uncertain. The CDR3 totals 12 residues. CDR1 and CDR2 (germline): SGHNT, YENEEA. This CDR3 is CVSCLDTEIQYF. DNA of the CDR3: TGTGTCAGCTGCTTAGACACAGAGATCCAGTACTTC.

This clonotype was observed a handful of times. The chain has TRBV20-1 and TRBJ1-5; D ambiguous. CDR3 length: 16 residues. Germline CDR1 is DFQATT and CDR2 is SNEGSKA (reference sequence). Trimming shortened V by 4 bases and J by 3 bases, and 19 bases separated the two germline ends. In DNA, the CDR3 is TGCAGTGCTATTCACGCATCCGGAGGATCCAATCAGCCCCAGCATTTT. This codes for CSAIHASGGSNQPQHF.

V is TRBV14 and J is TRBJ1-6; 9 nucleotides line up with TRBD1. V lost 3 bases to trimming and J lost 16 bases; unmatched junction nucleotides: 22. The CDR3 loop spans 18 amino acids. Germline assignment: CDR1 SGHDN and CDR2 FVKESK. The CDR3 reads CASSQLGQGRGSNSLLHF. DNA of the CDR3: TGTGCCAGCAGCCAGCTGGGACAGGGAAGAGGTAGCAATTCACTACTCCACTTT.

Details on this clonotype: With a much larger clone just one base away, this may be a read error. The chain uses TRBV6-1 and TRBJ1-2; a possible D gene is TRBD1 (6 bases). The V and J ends lost 2 bases and 7 bases respectively, with 17 bases between them. The CDR3 is 15 residues long. CDR1 MNHNS and CDR2 SASEGT come from the germline V gene. CDR3 in amino acids: CASSESLRGSRGYTF. The CDR3 bases are TGTGCCAGCAGTGAATCCCTTAGGGGGAGCCGTGGCTACACCTTC.

The V and J genes are TRBV6-1 and TRBJ1-2, with D possibly being TRBD1 (5 bases). The CDR3 has 15 amino acids. Germline V CDR1 and CDR2: MNHNS, SASEGT. Trimming removed 2 bases at V and 13 bases at J, with 23 bases between. The CDR3 spells CASSEISQDLYSFTF. In nucleotides, the CDR3 is TGTGCCAGCAGTGAAATTTCACAGGATCTTTATAGCTTCACCTTC.

Regarding this clonotype: An end of the junction differs from the germline gene, which may be a read error. This sequence joins TRBV18 and TRBJ2-5, with a possible D match to TRBD1 (5 bases). Per germline, CDR1 KGHSH and CDR2 LQKENI. This CDR3 region has 15 residues. The CDR3 reads CASSLRQNPQETQHF. The CDR3, as DNA: TGTGCCAGCTCACTGCGACAGAACCCCCAAGAGACCCAGCACTTC. The variable domain in full, with the rest retrieved from reference TRBV18 and TRBJ2-5, is NAGVMQNPRHLVRRRGQEARLRCSPMKGHSHVYWYRQLPEEGLKFMVYLQKENIIDESGMPKERFSAEFPKEGPSILRIQQVVRGDSAAYFCASSLRQNPQETQHFGPGTRLLVL.

Details on this clonotype: At one boundary the junction diverges from the germline segment, which might be a read error. The CDR3 DNA sequence: TGTGCCAGCAGCTCAGTAGTGGTCCATTGCACTGAAGCTCTCTTT. It yields the protein CASSSVVVHCTEALF. The V gene is TRBV11-2, the J gene TRBJ1-1, with D unclear. This CDR3 contains 15 residues. From germline, CDR1 is SGHAT and CDR2 FQNNGV.

Concerning this clonotype: At one end the junction does not follow the germline gene, possibly because of a read error. The rearrangement uses TRBV6-5 and TRBJ1-4; TRBD1 is a possible D gene (5 bases). The CDR3 has 12 residues. Germline V gene data show CDR1 as MNHEY and CDR2 as SVGAGI. Here the CDR3 DNA reads TGTGCCGGCATCGGGACTGCGGAAAAAGTGTTTTTT. This encodes CAGIGTAEKVFF.

A remark on this clonotype: Since the CDR3 does not end with the conserved phenylalanine or tryptophan, this likely comes from a read error. The gene calls are TRBV10-1 and TRBJ1-5; a weak D match, TRBD1 (6 bases). The CDR3 consists of 16 residues. Germline loops: CDR1 WNHNN, CDR2 SYGVQD (reference sequence). CDR3: CASRMGGPDSNQPQHL. In DNA form, the CDR3 reads TGCGCCAGCAGGATGGGGGGCCCTGATAGCAATCAACCCCAGCATCTT.

Remarks on this clonotype: One junction end does not reproduce the germline sequence, and a read error may be involved. This chain uses TRBV11-1 with TRBJ1-1, with TRBD1 as a possible D gene (5 bases). CDR3 length: 15 amino acids. Germline-derived CDR1 and CDR2 are SGHAT and FQDESV (reference sequence). The CDR3 sequence is CTSSFLGAANTEAFF. CDR3 nucleotides: TGTACCAGCAGCTTTTTAGGGGCAGCGAACACTGAAGCTTTCTTT.

Concerning this clonotype: Because it lacks the conserved phenylalanine or tryptophan at the end, this CDR3 is likely a read error. The chain recombines TRBV29-1 with TRBJ2-3; tentative D call: TRBD2 (6 bases). The CDR3 runs to 15 residues. V lost 6 bases and J lost 6, with 22 bases in between. Germline V gives CDR1 SQVTM, CDR2 ANQGSEA. The CDR3 nucleotides read TGCAGCGTCGCCTATGGGAACGGGAGTGCCGATACGCAGTATCTT. This sequence encodes CSVAYGNGSADTQYL.

The chain employs TRBV11-3 and TRBJ2-1, with D possibly matching TRBD1 (10 bases). V shed 5 bases and J shed 6 bases, with 29 bases lying between them. In germline, CDR1 is SGHNT, CDR2 YENEEA. This CDR3 is built from 19 residues. CDR3 bases: TGTGCCAGCAGCACCGGACAGGGGGTACAAGCGGGAGGATTCAATGAGCAGTTCTTC. It is translated as CASSTGQGVQAGGFNEQFF.

As to this clonotype: The junction shows a germline mismatch at one end, possibly a read error. This rearrangement joins TRBV29-1 to TRBJ2-5; tentatively, D is TRBD1 or TRBD2 (5 bases each). This CDR3 region has 12 residues. CDR1 and CDR2 (germline): SQVTM, ANQGSEA. The CDR3 DNA sequence: TGCAGCGTTTTCCGGAACCATGGGACCCAGTACTTT. Encoded protein: CSVFRNHGTQYF.

This clonotype was counted between two and nine times. This may be a read error: a much more frequent sequence differs by one nucleotide. The chain couples TRBV10-2 to TRBJ2-1, with TRBD2 matching 14 bases. This CDR3 comprises 17 residues. Germline V gene data show CDR1 as WSHSY and CDR2 as SAAADI. Unmatched junction bases numbered 9, after V lost 8 bases and J lost 3 bases. The CDR3, as DNA: TGCGCCAGCGGTGCCCCGACTAGCGGGAGGGGCTACAATGAGCAGTTCTTC. The encoded protein is CASGAPTSGRGYNEQFF.

This clonotype was seen many times. The chain employs TRBV6-4 and TRBJ2-2; D possibly uses TRBD1 or TRBD2 (5 bases each). CDR3 length: 13 amino acids. The germline gives CDR1 MRHNA, CDR2 SNTAGT. Trimming shortened V by 4 bases and J by 2 bases, and 5 bases separated the two germline ends. For the CDR3, the DNA is TGTGCCAGCAGTGGGGACAACACCGGGGAGCTGTTTTTT. This gives the protein CASSGDNTGELFF.

This clonotype was detected only once. One end of the junction varies from germline; a read error may be responsible. The chain is built from TRBV6-1 and TRBJ2-4; 9 bases match TRBD1. The CDR3 contains 15 residues. Germline loops: CDR1 MNHNS, CDR2 SASEGT. Here the CDR3 reads CASRELGQGKNIQYF. DNA for the CDR3: TGTGCCAGCAGAGAACTGGGACAGGGCAAAAACATCCAGTACTTC.

The V call is TRBV20-1, the J call TRBJ1-4; no reliable D call. V was clipped by 2 bases and J by 5 bases, with 15 bases between them. CDR3 length: 15 residues. Per germline, CDR1 DFQATT and CDR2 SNEGSKA (reference sequence). The CDR3 DNA sequence: TGCAGTGCTAGAAATTACGATAGAGCAAATGAAAAACTGTTTTTT. The encoded protein is CSARNYDRANEKLFF.

This clonotype was found many times. The chain joins TRBV5-1 to TRBJ2-2; tentatively, D is TRBD1 or TRBD2 (6 bases each). Per germline, CDR1 SGHRS and CDR2 YFSETQ. Trimming removed 0 bases at V and 0 bases at J, with 12 bases between. The CDR3 has 17 amino acids. CDR3 DNA: TGCGCCAGCAGCTTGGTCGGGGGCGCTTCGAACACCGGGGAGCTGTTTTTT. It yields the protein CASSLVGGASNTGELFF. Full variable domain (missing parts from reference TRBV5-1 and TRBJ2-2): KAGVTQTPRYLIKTRGQQVTLSCSPISGHRSVSWYQQTPGQGLQFLFEYFSETQRNKGNFPGRFSGRQFSNSRSEMNVSTLELGDSALYLCASSLVGGASNTGELFFGEGSRLTVL.

This clonotype was detected ten times or more. The chain is built from TRBV6-2 or TRBV6-3 and TRBJ2-7; 10 positions match TRBD2. J lost 3 bases, V lost 6 bases, and 8 bases had no gene match. This CDR3 contains 15 residues. Germline-derived CDR1 and CDR2 are MNHEY and SVGEGT. The CDR3 sequence is CASSPTPSGGYEQYF. CDR3 in DNA: TGTGCCAGCAGCCCAACCCCTAGCGGGGGCTACGAGCAGTACTTC.

On this clonotype: Compared with germline, one end of the junction differs, possibly owing to a read error. This sequence joins TRBV6-1 and TRBJ2-2; TRBD2 is a possible D gene (5 bases). Germline V CDR1 and CDR2: MNHNS, SASEGT. This CDR3 is 15 amino acids long. In nucleotides, the CDR3 is TGTGCCAGCAGTTTCTTGGAGAGAAGCACCGGGGAGCTGTTTTTC. As protein: CASSFLERSTGELFF.

Worth noting for this clonotype: A clone one base away is much larger, so this may be a read error. The chain joins TRBV18 to TRBJ2-2, with 8 nucleotides matching TRBD2. The CDR3 spans 14 residues. The germline CDR1 and CDR2 sequences are KGHSH and LQKENI. Written as DNA, the CDR3 is TGTGCCAGCGCGCCACTAGCGGACACCGGGGAGCTGTATTTT. Translation gives CASAPLADTGELYF.

Many counts were recorded for this clonotype. This chain uses TRBV7-8 with TRBJ2-1; possibly TRBD2 for D (6 bases). Germline CDR1 is SGHVS and CDR2 is FQNEAQ. CDR3 length: 13 amino acids. V lost 5 bases to trimming and J lost 8 bases, with 13 bases between them. CDR3 coding DNA: TGTGCCAGCAGCCTCCGGGACTTGTATGAGCAGTTCTTC. Translated: CASSLRDLYEQFF.

A single count supports this clonotype. This may be a read error, as it is one base from a much larger clone. The chain uses TRBV28 and TRBJ2-1; D assignment may be TRBD1 or TRBD2 (5 bases each). CDR1 is MDHEN and CDR2 is SYDVKM in the germline V gene. The CDR3 loop spans 14 amino acids. CDR3 DNA sequence: TGTACCACTCAATGGGACCATGGGTACAATGAGCAGTTCTTC. Translated: CTTQWDHGYNEQFF.

This clonotype was detected many times. V gene TRBV28 combines with J gene TRBJ2-3; 9 bases line up with TRBD2. The junction had 21 bases not matched to a gene; V was cut back by 6 bases and J by 5 bases. CDR3 length: 19 residues. Germline CDR1 reads MDHEN; CDR2 reads SYDVKM. CDR3 bases: TGTGCCAGCAGATACTCCCCAACTGGCGGGAGGGCGGTGGGAGATACGCAGTATTTT. It is translated as CASRYSPTGGRAVGDTQYF.

Concerning this clonotype: The germline gene is not matched at one end of the junction; a read error may be the cause. This chain connects TRBV11-3 to TRBJ2-3, with 9 bases lining up with TRBD2. Looked up from germline, CDR1 is SGHNT and CDR2 is YENEEA. The CDR3 runs to 15 residues. CDR3 amino acids: CTNSLEAGGPDTQYF. The CDR3 DNA follows: TGTACCAACAGCTTAGAAGCGGGAGGACCAGATACGCAGTACTTT.

Worth noting for this clonotype: A much larger clone lies a single base off, so this may be a read error. The CDR3 ends on some other residue instead of the conserved phenylalanine or tryptophan, so this is likely a read error. The chain carries TRBV28 and TRBJ1-2, with D possibly matching TRBD1 (5 bases). The CDR3 contains 15 residues. Trimming shortened V by 5 bases and J by 2 bases, and 15 bases separated the two germline ends. CDR1 and CDR2 (germline): MDHEN, SYDVKM. The CDR3 DNA sequence: TGTGCCAGCAGTATTCTTGGGACGGCGAACTATGGCTACACCTCC. This codes for CASSILGTANYGYTS.